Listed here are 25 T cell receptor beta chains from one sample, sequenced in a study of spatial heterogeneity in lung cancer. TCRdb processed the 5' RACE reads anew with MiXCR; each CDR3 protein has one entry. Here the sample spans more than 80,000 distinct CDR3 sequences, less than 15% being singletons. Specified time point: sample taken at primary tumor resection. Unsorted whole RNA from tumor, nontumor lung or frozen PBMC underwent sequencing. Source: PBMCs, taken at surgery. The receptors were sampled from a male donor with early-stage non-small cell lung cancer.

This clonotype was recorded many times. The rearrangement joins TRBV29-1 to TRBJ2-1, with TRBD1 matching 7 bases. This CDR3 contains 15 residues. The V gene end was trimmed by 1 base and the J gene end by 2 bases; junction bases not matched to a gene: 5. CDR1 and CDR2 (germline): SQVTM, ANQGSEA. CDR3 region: CSVEVWDSAYNEQFF. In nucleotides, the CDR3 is TGCAGCGTTGAAGTGTGGGACAGTGCCTACAATGAGCAGTTCTTC.

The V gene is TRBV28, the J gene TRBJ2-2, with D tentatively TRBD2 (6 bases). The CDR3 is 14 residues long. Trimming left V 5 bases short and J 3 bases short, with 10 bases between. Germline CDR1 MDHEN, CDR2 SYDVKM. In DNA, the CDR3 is TGTGCCAGCAGTCCCTGGGAGGACACCGGGGAGCTGTTTTTT. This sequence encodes CASSPWEDTGELFF.

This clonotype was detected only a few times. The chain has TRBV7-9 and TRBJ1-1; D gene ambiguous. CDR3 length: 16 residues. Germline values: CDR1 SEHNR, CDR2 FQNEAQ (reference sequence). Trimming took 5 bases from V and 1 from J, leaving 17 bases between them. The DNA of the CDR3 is TGTGCCAGCAGCAATTTAGAGAGGAAATGGAACACTGAAGCTTTCTTT. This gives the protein CASSNLERKWNTEAFF.

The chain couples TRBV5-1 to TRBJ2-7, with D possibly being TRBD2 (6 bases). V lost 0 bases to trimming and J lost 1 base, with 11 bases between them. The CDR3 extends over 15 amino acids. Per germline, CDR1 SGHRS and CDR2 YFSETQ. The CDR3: CASSLAVGGSYEQYF. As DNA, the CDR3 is TGCGCCAGCAGCTTGGCCGTCGGGGGTTCCTACGAGCAGTACTTC.

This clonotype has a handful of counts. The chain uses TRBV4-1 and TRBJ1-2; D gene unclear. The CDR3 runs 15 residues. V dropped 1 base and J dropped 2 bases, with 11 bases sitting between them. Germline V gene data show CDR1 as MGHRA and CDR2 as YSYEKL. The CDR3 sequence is CASSQVPPYNYGYTF. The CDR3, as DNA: TGCGCCAGCAGCCAAGTACCCCCGTACAACTATGGCTACACCTTC.

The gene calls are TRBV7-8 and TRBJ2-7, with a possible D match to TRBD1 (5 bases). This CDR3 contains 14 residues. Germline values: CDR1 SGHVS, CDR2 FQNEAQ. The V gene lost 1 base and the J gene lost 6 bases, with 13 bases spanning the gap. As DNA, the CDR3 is TGTGCCAGCAGCTTAGACCGCAGGGCAGGCGAGCAGTACTTC. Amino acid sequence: CASSLDRRAGEQYF.

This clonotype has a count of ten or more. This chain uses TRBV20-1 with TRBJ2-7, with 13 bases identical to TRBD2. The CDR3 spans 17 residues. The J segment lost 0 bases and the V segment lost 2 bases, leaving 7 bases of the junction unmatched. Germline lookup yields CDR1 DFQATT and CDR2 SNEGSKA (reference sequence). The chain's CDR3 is CSARKTGTSGVSYEQYF. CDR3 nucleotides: TGCAGTGCTAGAAAAACCGGGACTAGCGGGGTCTCCTACGAGCAGTACTTC.

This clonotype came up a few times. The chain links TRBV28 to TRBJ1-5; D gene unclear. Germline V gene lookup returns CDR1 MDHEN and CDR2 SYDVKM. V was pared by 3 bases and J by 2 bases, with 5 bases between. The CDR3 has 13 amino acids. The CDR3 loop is CASSFQGNQPQHF. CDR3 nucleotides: TGTGCCAGCAGTTTTCAGGGCAATCAGCCCCAGCATTTT.

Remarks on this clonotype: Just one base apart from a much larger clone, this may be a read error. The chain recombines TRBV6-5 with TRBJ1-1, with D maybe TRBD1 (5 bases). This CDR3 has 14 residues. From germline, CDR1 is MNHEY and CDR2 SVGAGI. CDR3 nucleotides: TGTGCCAGCAGCGAACTGAGCAGGGTCACTGAACCTTTCTTT. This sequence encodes CASSELSRVTEPFF.

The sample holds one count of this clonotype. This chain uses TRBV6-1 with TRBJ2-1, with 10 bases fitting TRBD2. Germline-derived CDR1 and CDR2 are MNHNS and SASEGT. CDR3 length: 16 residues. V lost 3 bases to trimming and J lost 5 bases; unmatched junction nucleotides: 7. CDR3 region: CASSDLSGRGNNEQFF. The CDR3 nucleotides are TGTGCCAGCAGTGACCTCAGCGGGAGGGGGAACAATGAGCAGTTCTTC.

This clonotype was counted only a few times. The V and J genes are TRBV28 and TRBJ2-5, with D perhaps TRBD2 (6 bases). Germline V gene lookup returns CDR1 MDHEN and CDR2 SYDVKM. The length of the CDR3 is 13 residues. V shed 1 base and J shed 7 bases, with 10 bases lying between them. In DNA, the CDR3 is TGTGCCAGCAGTTTATCGGGAGTAAGGACCCAGTACTTC. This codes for CASSLSGVRTQYF.

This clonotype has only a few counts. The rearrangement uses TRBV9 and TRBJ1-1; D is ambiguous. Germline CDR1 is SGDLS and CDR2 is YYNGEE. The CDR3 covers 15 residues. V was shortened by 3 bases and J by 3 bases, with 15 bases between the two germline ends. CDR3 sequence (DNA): TGTGCCAGCAGCGCAGTAGCCGTGATGGACACTGAAGCTTTCTTT. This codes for CASSAVAVMDTEAFF.

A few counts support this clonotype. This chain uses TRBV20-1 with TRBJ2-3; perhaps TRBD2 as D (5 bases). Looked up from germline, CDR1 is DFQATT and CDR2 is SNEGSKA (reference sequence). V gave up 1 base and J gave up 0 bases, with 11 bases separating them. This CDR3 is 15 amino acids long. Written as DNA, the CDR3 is TGCAGTGCTAGAGTGCGGGTACTTAGCACAGATACGCAGTATTTT. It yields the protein CSARVRVLSTDTQYF.

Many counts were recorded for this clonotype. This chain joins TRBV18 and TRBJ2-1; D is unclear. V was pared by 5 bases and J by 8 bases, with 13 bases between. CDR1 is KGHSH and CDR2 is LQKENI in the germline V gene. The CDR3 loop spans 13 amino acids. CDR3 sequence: CASSKQGSDEQFF. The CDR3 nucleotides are TGTGCCAGCTCAAAACAAGGGTCGGATGAGCAGTTCTTC.

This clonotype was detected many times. CDR3 loop: CASSFQDSYEQYF. The DNA of the CDR3 is TGTGCCAGCAGTTTCCAGGACAGCTACGAGCAGTACTTC. The genes are TRBV28 and TRBJ2-7, with D tentatively TRBD1 (6 bases). Trimming took 3 bases from V and 3 from J, leaving 9 bases between them. Germline CDR1 is MDHEN and CDR2 is SYDVKM. The CDR3 consists of 13 residues.

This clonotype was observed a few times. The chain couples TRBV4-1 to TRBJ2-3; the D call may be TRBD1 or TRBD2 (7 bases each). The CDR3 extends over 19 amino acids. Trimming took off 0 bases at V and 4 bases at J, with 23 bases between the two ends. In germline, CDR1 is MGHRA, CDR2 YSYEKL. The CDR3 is CASSQDPIVVRGRADTQYF. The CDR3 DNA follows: TGCGCCAGCAGCCAAGATCCGATAGTAGTCAGGGGGAGGGCAGATACGCAGTATTTT.

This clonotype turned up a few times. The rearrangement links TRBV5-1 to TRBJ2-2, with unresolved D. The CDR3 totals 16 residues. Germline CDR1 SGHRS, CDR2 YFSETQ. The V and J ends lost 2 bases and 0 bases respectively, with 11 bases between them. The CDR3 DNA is TGCGCCAGCAGCTTAGACATACAGACGAACACCGGGGAGCTGTTTTTT. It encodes CASSLDIQTNTGELFF.

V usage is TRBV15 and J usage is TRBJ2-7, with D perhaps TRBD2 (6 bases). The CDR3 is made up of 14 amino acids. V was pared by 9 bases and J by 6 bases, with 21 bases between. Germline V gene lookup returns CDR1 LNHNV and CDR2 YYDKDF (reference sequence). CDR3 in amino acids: CATQLNRGLGEQYF. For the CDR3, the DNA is TGTGCCACTCAATTAAATCGGGGACTGGGCGAGCAGTACTTC.

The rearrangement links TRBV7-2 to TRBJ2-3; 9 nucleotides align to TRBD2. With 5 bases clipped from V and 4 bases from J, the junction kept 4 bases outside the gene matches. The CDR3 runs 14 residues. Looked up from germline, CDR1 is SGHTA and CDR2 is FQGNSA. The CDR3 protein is CASSRTSASDTQYF. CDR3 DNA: TGTGCCAGCAGCCGGACTAGCGCCTCAGATACGCAGTATTTT.

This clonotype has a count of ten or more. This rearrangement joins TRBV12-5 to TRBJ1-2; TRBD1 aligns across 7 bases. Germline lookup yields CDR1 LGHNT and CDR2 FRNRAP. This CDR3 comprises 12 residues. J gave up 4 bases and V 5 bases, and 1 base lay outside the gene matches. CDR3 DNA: TGTGCTAGTGGTCGACAGGGCTATGGCTACACCTTC. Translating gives CASGRQGYGYTF.

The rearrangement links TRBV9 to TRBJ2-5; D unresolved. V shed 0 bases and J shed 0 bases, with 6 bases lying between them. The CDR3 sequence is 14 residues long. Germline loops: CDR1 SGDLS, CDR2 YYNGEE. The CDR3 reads CASSVGPNQETQYF. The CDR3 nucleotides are TGTGCCAGCAGCGTAGGTCCAAACCAAGAGACCCAGTACTTC.

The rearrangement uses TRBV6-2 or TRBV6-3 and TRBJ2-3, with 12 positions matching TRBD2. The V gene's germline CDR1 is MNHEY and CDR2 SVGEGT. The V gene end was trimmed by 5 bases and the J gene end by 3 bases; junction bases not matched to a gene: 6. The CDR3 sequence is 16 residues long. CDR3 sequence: CASSPHTSGGTDTQYF. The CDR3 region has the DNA TGTGCCAGCAGTCCCCATACTAGCGGGGGGACAGATACGCAGTATTTT.

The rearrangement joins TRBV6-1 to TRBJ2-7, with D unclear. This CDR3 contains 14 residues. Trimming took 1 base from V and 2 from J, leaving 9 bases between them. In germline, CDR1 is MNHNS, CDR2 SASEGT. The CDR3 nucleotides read TGTGCCAGCAGTGAAGATGGGCGGACCTACGAGCAGTACTTC. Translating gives CASSEDGRTYEQYF.

As DNA, the CDR3 is TGCAGCGTTGAAGAAGGCGGGCGGGGAGATACGCAGTATTTT. It yields the protein CSVEEGGRGDTQYF. The chain links TRBV29-1 to TRBJ2-3, with D tentatively TRBD2 (6 bases). Germline V lookup: CDR1 SQVTM, CDR2 ANQGSEA. The V gene lost 0 bases and the J gene lost 5 bases, with 12 bases spanning the gap. The CDR3 runs 14 residues.

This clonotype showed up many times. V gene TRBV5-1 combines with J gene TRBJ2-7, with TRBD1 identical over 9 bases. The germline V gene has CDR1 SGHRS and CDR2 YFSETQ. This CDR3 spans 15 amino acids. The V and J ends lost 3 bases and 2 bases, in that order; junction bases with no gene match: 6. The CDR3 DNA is TGCGCCAGCAGCTCCTATGGGACAGGGACCTACGAGCAGTACTTC. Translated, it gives CASSSYGTGTYEQYF.